Included here is one TCR beta chain sequence, with context. No antigen is known for it. Germline V gene lookup returns CDR1 SGHVS and CDR2 FQNEAQ. The CDR3 totals 14 residues. V was clipped by 5 bases and J by 5 bases; unmatched bases: 8. These data come from a study of T cell responses to AZD1222 COVID-19 vaccine. Study-wide results and limits: Clonal diversity was possibly underestimated, and the donors were mostly white British, with more females. Reportedly, nearly half the spike-specific TCRs target unmutated variant regions. Repertoire samples came only from after the peak T cell response. Spike-specific TCR breadth and depth were elevated following two AZD1222 doses.

The table came from immunoSEQ multiplex PCR; TCRdb's copy has only in-frame clones and leaves some out. Among about 130,000 clones, 88% were seen once, and the ten largest hold about 7.9%. The chain has TRBV7-8 and TRBJ2-7; 8 nucleotides match TRBD1. This TCR was sampled from an adult in good health. This specimen consisted of peripheral blood, obtained on day 0 of AZD1222 vaccination. This CDR3 is CASSPGRGPDEQYF. CDR3 in DNA: TGTGCCAGCAGCCCAGGCAGGGGGCCGGACGAGCAGTACTTC.